This T cell receptor beta chain was observed in a study of CD8 T cells in Susac syndrome. Random hexamers were used to reverse transcribe about 0.45 to 1 ug of RNA. Amplification of TCR beta CDR3 across 54 Vbeta and 13 Jbeta was performed with immunoSEQ multiplex PCR. Each CDR3 protein is one row after TCRdb ran MiXCR on the immunoSEQ multiplex PCR reads. The table records more than 150,000 distinct CDR3 sequences, 85% to 95% of them present only once. Per germline, CDR1 DFQATT and CDR2 SNEGSKA (reference sequence). The CDR3 extends over 17 amino acids. The ends were cut back, 0 bases at V and 2 bases at J, with 20 bases in the middle. The multiple sclerosis control cohort comprised treatment-naive individuals presenting with stable or active relapsing-remitting disease.

The chain couples TRBV20-1 to TRBJ2-7; perhaps TRBD1 as D (6 bases). Sequencing was carried out using CD8+ T cells from PBMCs. This clonotype was sampled from a human donor with multiple sclerosis. In nucleotides, the CDR3 is TGCAGTGCTAGAGATCGGGCCACAGGGTTGGCCGCCTACGAGCAGTACTTC. Translated: CSARDRATGLAAYEQYF.